Listed below are T cell receptor beta chains from one sample, sequenced in a study of cytomegalovirus exposure and HLA in healthy donors. Libraries were prepared by immunoSEQ multiplex PCR; TCRdb keeps only in-frame clonotypes and omits some of them. The table records approximately 120,000 clones, 77% of them present only once. Sample: PBMCs. The receptor source for this set is a woman in her thirties or forties in good health and CMV-seropositive. Each CDR3 is given without its conserved first and last residue.

ASSPRQGGDEQY,TRBV9,TRBJ2-7
ASTTAGTQY,TRBV6-1,TRBJ2-3
ASCGSNNEQF,TRBV6-6,TRBJ2-1
ASSLESGSLINEQF,TRBV11-2,TRBJ2-1
ATSTRPEGEQF,TRBV15,TRBJ2-1
ASSSPLADHEQF,TRBV7-3,TRBJ2-1
ASSSPGPAGDEQF,TRBV5-1,TRBJ2-1
ASSLPNGGMGGYT,TRBV18,TRBJ1-2
ASRDSTGTGSSLSYGYT,TRBV28,TRBJ1-2
ASSVETGNTEAF,TRBV9,TRBJ1-1
ASSAGYGNTIY,TRBV25-1,TRBJ1-3
ASSTQTGNYGYT,TRBV2,TRBJ1-2